The sequence of this T cell receptor beta chain was determined in a study of Tregs in tolerant kidney transplant recipients. General study points: No direct test of biological reproducibility was done here. Tolerant patients' donor-specific Tregs expanded beyond overall Tregs, suggesting antigen-driven growth. Validation in larger populations is needed because few patients were studied.

The nonmyeloablative bone marrow transplants came from related graft donors, with transient mixed chimerism. Thawed PBMCs were FACS-sorted into unstimulated CD4+CD25+CD127- regulatory T cells, CD4+CD25- non-regulatory cells, CD4 and CD8 cells. The table lists this clone with a few counts. Its antigen is currently unknown. Sequencing was performed with immunoSEQ multiplex PCR; in TCRdb, only in-frame clones are kept and a portion is missing. The sample comprises about 64,000 clones, around 87% of which are singletons, and 3.8% rests with the top ten. Unmatched junction bases numbered 10, after V lost 4 bases and J lost 5 bases. The CDR3 sequence is 17 residues long. Germline V gives CDR1 MNHNS, CDR2 SASEGT.

The sample in question was CD4+ T cells from blood (PBMCs), obtained 6 months after the transplant. This chain uses TRBV6-1 with TRBJ2-2; 10 bases are shared with TRBD1. This sequence was found in a human patient who received a combined kidney and bone marrow transplant. The graft donor may have given rise to some T cells. CDR3 sequence reads: CASSVSGQGGVTGELFF. CDR3 in DNA: TGTGCCAGCAGTGTCTCCGGACAGGGGGGAGTGACCGGGGAGCTGTTTTTT.